The rows below give T cell receptor beta chains drawn from one sample of a study of blood T cell repertoires in COVID-19. Only in-frame clones appear in the TCRdb table, and some are missing; sequencing was by immunoSEQ multiplex PCR. Of some 75,000 clones listed, 75% to 90% are singletons. Input material: peripheral blood. Receptors were obtained from a man between 60 and 75 years old with acute or convalescent COVID-19. Both conserved end residues are part of each CDR3. Each record gives: J gene, D gene, V gene, clone size, CDR3 protein, CDR3 DNA. A D gene is named only where the DNA matches it firmly. Clone size, where shown, is once, few, many, or a class for clones that have expanded.

TRBJ2-3 | NA | TRBV5-1 | NA | CASAIDRLMGDTQYF | TGCGCCAGCGCTATAGACAGGCTTATGGGAGATACGCAGTATTTT
TRBJ1-1 | NA | TRBV6-6 | NA | CASTSSGGYTEAFF | TGTGCCAGCACCTCCAGCGGAGGGTACACTGAAGCTTTCTTT
TRBJ2-3 | TRBD2 | TRBV11-3 | NA | CASSPGTSGGRADTQYF | TGTGCCAGCAGCCCCGGGACTAGCGGGGGAAGGGCAGATACGCAGTATTTT
TRBJ1-6 | TRBD1 | TRBV19 | NA | CASSMGQGARNSPLHF | TGTGCCAGTAGTATGGGACAGGGGGCGCGGAATTCACCCCTCCACTTT
TRBJ2-1 | NA | TRBV29-1 | NA | CSVAGHPEFF | TGCAGCGTCGCTGGACACCCTGAGTTCTTC
TRBJ1-5 | NA | TRBV18 | NA | CASSKDSSNQPQHF | TGTGCCAGCTCAAAGGACAGTAGCAATCAGCCCCAGCATTTT
TRBJ2-3 | TRBD1 | TRBV5-1 | NA | CASSLDGQASTDTQYF | TGCGCCAGCAGCCTCGACGGACAGGCCAGCACAGATACGCAGTATTTT
TRBJ2-5 | TRBD2 | TRBV30 | NA | CAWAGGHQETQYF | TGTGCCTGGGCGGGGGGGCATCAAGAGACCCAGTACTTC
TRBJ2-3 | TRBD2 | TRBV3-1/TRBV3-2 | NA | CASSPGLAASTDTQYF | TGTGCCAGCAGCCCTGGACTAGCAGCTAGCACAGATACGCAGTATTTT
TRBJ1-2 | NA | TRBV19 | once | CASSHLGGANYGYTF | TGTGCCAGTAGCCACCTGGGGGGAGCTAACTATGGCTACACCTTC
TRBJ2-7 | NA | TRBV2 | NA | CASRPQGISGEQYF | TGTGCCAGCAGACCACAGGGAATTTCGGGCGAGCAGTACTTC
TRBJ1-1 | TRBD1 | TRBV10-1 | once | CASSRTGGVNTEAFF | TGCGCCAGCAGTCGGACAGGGGGGGTGAACACTGAAGCTTTCTTT
TRBJ2-1 | TRBD2 | TRBV9 | NA | CASSVERDYHNEQFF | TGTGCCAGCAGCGTAGAACGGGACTACCACAATGAGCAGTTCTTC
TRBJ2-1 | TRBD2 | TRBV12-3/TRBV12-4 | NA | CATGLAGGNEQFF | TGTGCCACCGGACTAGCGGGAGGCAATGAGCAGTTCTTC
TRBJ1-1 | NA | TRBV6-5 | once | CASKGGSYTEAFF | TGTGCCAGCAAGGGCGGGTCTTACACTGAAGCTTTCTTT
TRBJ2-5 | NA | TRBV5-1 | NA | CASSQRVASGETQYF | TGCGCCAGCAGCCAACGGGTGGCTAGTGGAGAGACCCAGTACTTC
TRBJ1-1 | NA | TRBV30 | NA | CAWSAQVNTEAFF | TGTGCCTGGAGTGCTCAGGTTAACACTGAAGCTTTCTTT
TRBJ2-3 | NA | TRBV11-2 | NA | CASSSLAGPSTDTQYF | TGTGCCAGCAGCTCCCTAGCCGGTCCTAGCACAGATACGCAGTATTTT
TRBJ2-5 | NA | TRBV5-4 | NA | CASSFGSGRQETQYF | TGTGCCAGCAGCTTTGGATCAGGGAGGCAAGAGACCCAGTACTTC
TRBJ2-2 | NA | TRBV5-1 | NA | CASSLDQGNTGELFF | TGCGCCAGCAGCTTGGATCAGGGAAACACCGGGGAGCTGTTTTTT
TRBJ1-1 | NA | TRBV30 | NA | CAWSVLNRWNTEAFF | TGTGCCTGGAGTGTACTGAACAGATGGAACACTGAAGCTTTCTTT
TRBJ2-4 | NA | TRBV5-1 | NA | CASSAGLAKNIQYF | TGCGCCAGCAGCGCGGGGTTAGCCAAAAACATTCAGTACTTC
TRBJ2-3 | NA | TRBV10-2 | NA | CASSERASVRTDTQYF | TGCGCCAGCAGTGAGAGGGCTAGCGTACGCACAGATACGCAGTATTTT
TRBJ2-5 | TRBD2 | TRBV28 | few | CASSFRLIGLAGEVTQYF | TGTGCCAGCAGTTTCAGGTTAATTGGACTAGCGGGGGAGGTGACCCAGTACTTC
TRBJ2-7 | TRBD2 | TRBV5-8 | NA | CASSPMSGRKTYEQYF | TGTGCCAGCAGCCCTATGAGCGGGAGAAAGACCTACGAGCAGTACTTC
TRBJ2-7 | NA | TRBV5-1 | NA | CASSLNRDYEQYF | TGCGCCAGCAGCTTGAACAGGGATTACGAGCAGTACTTC
TRBJ2-1 | TRBD2 | TRBV6-1 | NA | CASSDYSGGLYNEQFF | TGTGCCAGCAGTGATTATAGCGGGGGCCTCTACAATGAGCAGTTCTTC